This TCR beta chain appears in the sequencing data of a study of blood T cell repertoires in COVID-19. Assay used: immunoSEQ multiplex PCR; TCRdb lists only in-frame clones, some missing. The sample yields approximately 260,000 clones, roughly 86% seen once. Germline V gives CDR1 MDHEN, CDR2 SYDVKM. The CDR3 extends over 16 amino acids. J was trimmed by 8 bases and V by 3 bases; bases with no gene match: 15. The chain couples TRBV28 to TRBJ1-2, with TRBD1 matching over 7 bases. The source is a man between 18 and 29 years old with active or convalescent COVID-19. The specimen was peripheral blood. CDR3 sequence (DNA): TGTGCCAGCAGTTTTAATTTCGGGACAGTCAATGAAGGCTACACCTTC. Amino acids: CASSFNFGTVNEGYTF.